The entry below gives a single TCR beta chain sequence along with its context. The antigen remains unidentified. Elective cesarean births at roughly 37-41 weeks, without labor or membrane rupture, supplied the cord blood. Live Annexin V-negative naive CD3+CD8+CD45RA+CCR7+ T cells were sorted. The entry originates in a study of naive CD8 T cells in extremely preterm neonates. Clones were read by immunoSEQ multiplex PCR, and TCRdb kept only the in-frame ones, dropping some. The sample has about 7,500 clones, about 98% seen once. Study conclusions and caveats: Relative to older groups, preterm infants had shorter, less trimmed CDR3s with fewer N additions.

Sequencing used naive CD8+ T cells from cord blood. The sequence derives from a newborn in good health.

This chain's CDR3 is CASSLREVAQYF. CDR3 sequence (DNA): TGTGCCAGCAGTTTAAGGGAGGTGGCCCAGTACTTC. The chain uses TRBV6-6 and TRBJ2-5; possibly TRBD2 for D (6 bases). The CDR3 length is 12 residues. The V end was cut by 4 bases, the J end by 9 bases, with 12 bases between. Germline-derived CDR1 and CDR2 are MNHNY and SVGAGI (reference sequence).